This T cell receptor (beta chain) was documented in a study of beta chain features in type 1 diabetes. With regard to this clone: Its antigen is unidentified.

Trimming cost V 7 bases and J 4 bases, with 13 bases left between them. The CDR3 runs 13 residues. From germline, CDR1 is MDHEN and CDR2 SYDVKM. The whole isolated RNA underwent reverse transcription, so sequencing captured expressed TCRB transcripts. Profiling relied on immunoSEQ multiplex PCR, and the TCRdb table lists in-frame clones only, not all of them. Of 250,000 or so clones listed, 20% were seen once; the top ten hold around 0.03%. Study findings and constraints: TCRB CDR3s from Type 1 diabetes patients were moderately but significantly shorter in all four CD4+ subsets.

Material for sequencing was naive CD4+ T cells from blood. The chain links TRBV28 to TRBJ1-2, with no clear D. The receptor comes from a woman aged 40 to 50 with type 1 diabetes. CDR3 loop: CASTLSGSYGYTF. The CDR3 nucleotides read TGTGCCAGCACCTTGTCCGGGAGCTATGGCTACACCTTC.